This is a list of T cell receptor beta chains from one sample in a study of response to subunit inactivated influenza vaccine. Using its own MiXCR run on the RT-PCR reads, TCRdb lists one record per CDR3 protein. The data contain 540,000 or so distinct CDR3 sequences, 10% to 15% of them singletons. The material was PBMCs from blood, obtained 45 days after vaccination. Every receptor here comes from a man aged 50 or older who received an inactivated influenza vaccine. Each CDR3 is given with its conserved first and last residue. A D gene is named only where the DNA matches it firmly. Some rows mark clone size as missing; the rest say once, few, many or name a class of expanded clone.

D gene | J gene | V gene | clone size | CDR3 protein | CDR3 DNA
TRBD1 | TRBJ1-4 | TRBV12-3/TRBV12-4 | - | CASRFIVQGPTIEKLFF | TGTGCCAGCAGGTTTATTGTACAGGGGCCCACTATTGAAAAACTGTTTTTT
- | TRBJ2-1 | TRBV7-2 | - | CASSLVSSVVYNEQFF | TGTGCCAGCAGCTTAGTAAGCTCCGTCGTCTACAATGAGCAGTTCTTC
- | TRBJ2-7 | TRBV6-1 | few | CASSVVDSEEQYF | TGTGCCAGCAGTGTTGTGGACAGTGAAGAGCAGTACTTC
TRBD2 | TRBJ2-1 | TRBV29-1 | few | CSVDSGGAYNEQFF | TGCAGCGTTGACTCGGGGGGGGCCTACAATGAGCAGTTCTTC
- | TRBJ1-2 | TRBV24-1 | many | CATRSGTNYGYTF | TGTGCCACCCGCTCTGGGACCAACTATGGCTACACCTTC
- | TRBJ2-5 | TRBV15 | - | CATSRDFHNQETQYF | TGTGCCACCAGCAGAGATTTCCACAACCAAGAGACCCAGTACTTC
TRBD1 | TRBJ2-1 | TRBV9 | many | CASSGYPTGVNEQFF | TGTGCCAGCAGCGGATATCCGACAGGGGTAAATGAGCAGTTCTTC
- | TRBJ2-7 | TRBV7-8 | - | CASSLGAFSYEQYF | TGTGCCAGCAGCTTAGGTGCGTTCTCCTACGAGCAGTACTTC
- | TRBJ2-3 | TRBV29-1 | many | CSVEEVGNTDTQYF | TGCAGCGTTGAGGAGGTTGGTAACACAGATACGCAGTATTTT
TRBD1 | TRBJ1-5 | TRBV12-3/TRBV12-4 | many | CASSLRGQGSNQPQHF | TGTGCCAGCAGTTTGAGGGGACAGGGGAGCAATCAGCCCCAGCATTTT
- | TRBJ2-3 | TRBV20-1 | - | CSASKTRGHTDTQYF | TGCAGTGCTAGTAAGACTAGGGGACACACAGATACGCAGTATTTT
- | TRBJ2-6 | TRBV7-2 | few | CASSLVAGSGANVLTF | TGTGCCAGCAGCTTAGTGGCAGGTTCTGGGGCCAACGTCCTGACTTTC
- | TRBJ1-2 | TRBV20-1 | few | CSVAGQGDYGYTF | TGCAGTGTCGCTGGGCAGGGAGACTATGGCTACACCTTC
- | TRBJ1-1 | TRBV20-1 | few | CSARRGQGTWMNTEAFF | TGCAGTGCTAGACGAGGGCAGGGAACTTGGATGAACACTGAAGCTTTCTTT
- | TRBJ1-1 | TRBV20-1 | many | CSARGRWNTEAFF | TGCAGTGCCAGGGGTCGGTGGAACACTGAAGCTTTCTTT
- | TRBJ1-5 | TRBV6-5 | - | CASSWSSDQPQHF | TGTGCCAGCAGTTGGTCCTCTGATCAGCCCCAGCATTTT
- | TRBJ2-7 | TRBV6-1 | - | CASREREQGLYEQYF | TGTGCCAGCAGGGAACGCGAACAAGGCCTCTACGAGCAGTACTTC